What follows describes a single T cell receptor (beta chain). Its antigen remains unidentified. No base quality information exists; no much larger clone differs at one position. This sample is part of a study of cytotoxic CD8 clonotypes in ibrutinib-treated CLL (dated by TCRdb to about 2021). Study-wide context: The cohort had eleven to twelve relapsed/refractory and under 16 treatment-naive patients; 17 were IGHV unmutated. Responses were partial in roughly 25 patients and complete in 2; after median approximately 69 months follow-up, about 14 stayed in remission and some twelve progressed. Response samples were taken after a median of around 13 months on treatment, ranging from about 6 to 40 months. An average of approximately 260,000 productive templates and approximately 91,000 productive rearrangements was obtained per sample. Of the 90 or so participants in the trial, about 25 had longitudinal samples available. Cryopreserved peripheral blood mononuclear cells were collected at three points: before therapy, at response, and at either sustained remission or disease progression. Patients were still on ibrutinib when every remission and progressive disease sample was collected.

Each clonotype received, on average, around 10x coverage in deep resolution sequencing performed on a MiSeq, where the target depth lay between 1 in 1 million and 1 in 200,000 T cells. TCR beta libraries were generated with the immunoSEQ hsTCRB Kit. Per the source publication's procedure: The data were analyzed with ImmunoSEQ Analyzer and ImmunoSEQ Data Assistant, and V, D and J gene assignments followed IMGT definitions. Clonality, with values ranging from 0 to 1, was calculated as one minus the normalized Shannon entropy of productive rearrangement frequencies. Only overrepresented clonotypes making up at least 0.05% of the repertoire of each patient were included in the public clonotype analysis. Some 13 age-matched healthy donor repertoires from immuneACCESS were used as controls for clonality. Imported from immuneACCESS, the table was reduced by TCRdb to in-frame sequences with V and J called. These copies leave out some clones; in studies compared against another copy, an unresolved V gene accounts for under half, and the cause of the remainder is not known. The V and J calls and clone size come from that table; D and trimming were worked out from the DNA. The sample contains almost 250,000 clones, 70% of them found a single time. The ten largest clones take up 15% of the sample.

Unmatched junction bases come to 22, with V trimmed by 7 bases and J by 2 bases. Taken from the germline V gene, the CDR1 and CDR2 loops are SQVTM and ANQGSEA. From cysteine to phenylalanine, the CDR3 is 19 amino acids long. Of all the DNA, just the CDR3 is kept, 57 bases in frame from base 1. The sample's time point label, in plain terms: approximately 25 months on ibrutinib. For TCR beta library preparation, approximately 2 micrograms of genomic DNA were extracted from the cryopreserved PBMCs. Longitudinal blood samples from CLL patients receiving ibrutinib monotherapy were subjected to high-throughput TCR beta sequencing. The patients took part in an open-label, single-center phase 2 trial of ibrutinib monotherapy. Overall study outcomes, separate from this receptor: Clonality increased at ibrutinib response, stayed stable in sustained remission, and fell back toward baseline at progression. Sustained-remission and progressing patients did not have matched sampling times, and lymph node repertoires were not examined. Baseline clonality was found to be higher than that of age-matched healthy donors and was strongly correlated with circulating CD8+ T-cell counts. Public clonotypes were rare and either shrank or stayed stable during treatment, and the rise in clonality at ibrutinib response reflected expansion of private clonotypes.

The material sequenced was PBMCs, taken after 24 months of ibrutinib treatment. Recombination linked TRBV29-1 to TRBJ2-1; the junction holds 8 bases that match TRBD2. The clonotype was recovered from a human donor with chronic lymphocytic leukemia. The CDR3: CSALRTRRLAPYPYNEQFF. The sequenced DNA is TGCAGCGCCCTAAGGACAAGACGACTAGCGCCCTACCCCTACAATGAGCAGTTCTTC.